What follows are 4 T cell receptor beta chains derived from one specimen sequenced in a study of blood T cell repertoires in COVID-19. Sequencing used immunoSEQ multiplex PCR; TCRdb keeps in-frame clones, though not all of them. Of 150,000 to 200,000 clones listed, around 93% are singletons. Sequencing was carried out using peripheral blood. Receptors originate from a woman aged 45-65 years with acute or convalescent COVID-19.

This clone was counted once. For the CDR3, the DNA is TGTGCCAGCAGTGAATGGTTACAGGGGGCTGAAGCTTTCTTT. Its protein is CASSEWLQGAEAFF. The rearrangement joins TRBV6-1 to TRBJ1-1, with TRBD1 identical over 8 bases. This CDR3 is 14 amino acids long. J was trimmed by 6 bases and V by 2 bases; bases with no gene match: 5. Germline V gene sequence: CDR1 MNHNS, CDR2 SASEGT.

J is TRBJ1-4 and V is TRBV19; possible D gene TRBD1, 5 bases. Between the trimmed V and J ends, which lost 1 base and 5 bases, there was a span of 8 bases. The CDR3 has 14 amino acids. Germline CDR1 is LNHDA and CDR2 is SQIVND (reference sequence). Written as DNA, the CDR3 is TGTGCCAGTAGTATAGGGGGGGGAAATGAAAAACTGTTTTTT. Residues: CASSIGGGNEKLFF. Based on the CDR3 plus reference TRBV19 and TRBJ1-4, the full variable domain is DGGITQSPKYLFRKEGQNVTLSCEQNLNHDAMYWYRQDPGQGLRLIYYSQIVNDFQKGDIAEGYSVSREKKESFPLTVTSAQKNPTAFYLCASSIGGGNEKLFFGSGTQLSVL.

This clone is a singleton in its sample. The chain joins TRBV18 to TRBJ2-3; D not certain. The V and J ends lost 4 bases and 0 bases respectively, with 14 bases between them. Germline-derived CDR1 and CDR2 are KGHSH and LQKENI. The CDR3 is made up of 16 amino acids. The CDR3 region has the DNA TGTGCCAGCTCACGGCAGACTCTATCTAGCACAGATACGCAGTATTTT. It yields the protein CASSRQTLSSTDTQYF. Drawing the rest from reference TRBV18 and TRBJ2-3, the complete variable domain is NAGVMQNPRHLVRRRGQEARLRCSPMKGHSHVYWYRQLPEEGLKFMVYLQKENIIDESGMPKERFSAEFPKEGPSILRIQQVVRGDSAAYFCASSRQTLSSTDTQYFGPGTRLTVL.

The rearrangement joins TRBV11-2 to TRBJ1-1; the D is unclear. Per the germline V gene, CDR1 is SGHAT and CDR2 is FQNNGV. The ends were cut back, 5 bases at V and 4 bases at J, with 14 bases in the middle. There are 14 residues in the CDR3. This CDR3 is CASSPPRRVTEAFF. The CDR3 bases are TGTGCCAGCAGCCCGCCGCGGAGAGTCACTGAAGCTTTCTTT.